This is a list of T cell receptor beta chains from one sample in a study of identical twins. TCRdb re-derived calls from the 5' RACE reads in MiXCR, one entry per CDR3 protein. The table records 1.5 million to 2 million distinct CDR3 sequences, about 31% of them present only once. Material for sequencing was cord blood. These receptors were collected from a newborn girl in good health. CDR3s include the opening cysteine and the closing phenylalanine or tryptophan. D genes are given only for firm matches. A clone size is listed for some rows: how often the clone was seen (once, few, many), or a class if it is expanded.

d_call: TRBD1; v_call: TRBV3-1; j_call: TRBJ1-1; cdr3_length: 17; clone_size: few; cdr3_aa: CASSPRTGSGMNTEAFF; cdr3_nt: TGTGCCAGCAGCCCTAGGACAGGGTCTGGGATGAACACTGAAGCTTTCTTT
d_call: .; v_call: TRBV4-2; j_call: TRBJ2-5; cdr3_length: 15; clone_size: .; cdr3_aa: CASSRDRVGQETQYF; cdr3_nt: TGTGCCAGCAGCCGAGATCGAGTAGGACAAGAGACCCAGTACTTC
d_call: .; v_call: TRBV24-1; j_call: TRBJ2-5; cdr3_length: 12; clone_size: .; cdr3_aa: CATSDEEETQYF; cdr3_nt: TGTGCCACCAGTGATGAGGAGGAGACCCAGTACTTC
d_call: TRBD1; v_call: TRBV15; j_call: TRBJ2-7; cdr3_length: 15; clone_size: .; cdr3_aa: CATSISRTGSGEQYF; cdr3_nt: TGTGCCACCAGCATTTCACGGACAGGGTCGGGCGAGCAGTACTTC
d_call: .; v_call: TRBV28; j_call: TRBJ2-1; cdr3_length: 15; clone_size: once; cdr3_aa: CASSPARATYNEQFF; cdr3_nt: TGTGCCAGCAGCCCGGCCCGGGCTACATACAATGAGCAGTTCTTC
d_call: TRBD1; v_call: TRBV18; j_call: TRBJ1-2; cdr3_length: 16; clone_size: .; cdr3_aa: CASSPYSGQGGYGYTF; cdr3_nt: TGTGCCAGCTCACCATACTCGGGACAGGGAGGCTATGGCTACACCTTC
d_call: .; v_call: TRBV12-5; j_call: TRBJ2-5; cdr3_length: 13; clone_size: once; cdr3_aa: CASGLNSVETQYF; cdr3_nt: TGTGCTAGTGGTTTGAACAGCGTGGAGACCCAGTACTTC
d_call: .; v_call: TRBV2; j_call: TRBJ1-4; cdr3_length: 14; clone_size: few; cdr3_aa: CASSEEGRGEKLFF; cdr3_nt: TGTGCCAGCAGTGAAGAAGGGAGGGGCGAAAAACTGTTTTTT
d_call: TRBD1; v_call: TRBV28; j_call: TRBJ2-7; cdr3_length: 15; clone_size: .; cdr3_aa: CASSSDRGGTYEQYF; cdr3_nt: TGTGCCAGCAGTTCTGACAGGGGAGGAACCTACGAGCAGTACTTC
d_call: .; v_call: TRBV2; j_call: TRBJ1-1; cdr3_length: 14; clone_size: once; cdr3_aa: CASIVGRLNTEAFF; cdr3_nt: TGTGCCAGCATTGTGGGGCGTTTGAACACTGAAGCTTTCTTT
d_call: .; v_call: TRBV20-1; j_call: TRBJ2-4; cdr3_length: 13; clone_size: .; cdr3_aa: CGARDVAKNIQYF; cdr3_nt: TGCGGTGCTAGGGACGTAGCCAAAAACATTCAGTACTTC
d_call: .; v_call: TRBV21-1; j_call: TRBJ1-6; cdr3_length: 17; clone_size: .; cdr3_aa: CASSGGQFLSYNSPLHF; cdr3_nt: TGTGCCAGCAGCGGCGGACAGTTCTTATCCTATAATTCACCCCTCCACTTT
d_call: .; v_call: TRBV12-3/TRBV12-4; j_call: TRBJ2-5; cdr3_length: 17; clone_size: .; cdr3_aa: CASSLGPSGVLSYERYF; cdr3_nt: TGTGCCAGCAGTTTAGGCCCGTCAGGGGTCCTCTCCTACGAGCGGTACTTC
d_call: .; v_call: TRBV5-1; j_call: TRBJ1-2; cdr3_length: 16; clone_size: .; cdr3_aa: CASSRTTGRANYGYTF; cdr3_nt: TGCGCCAGCAGCAGGACTACAGGGAGAGCTAACTATGGCTACACCTTC
d_call: .; v_call: TRBV20-1; j_call: TRBJ2-7; cdr3_length: 11; clone_size: .; cdr3_aa: CSARKLGEQYF; cdr3_nt: TGCAGTGCTAGAAAATTAGGCGAGCAGTACTTC
d_call: TRBD1; v_call: TRBV12-3/TRBV12-4; j_call: TRBJ2-7; cdr3_length: 15; clone_size: .; cdr3_aa: CASSLNPGTGSGGYF; cdr3_nt: TGTGCCAGCAGTTTAAACCCCGGGACAGGGTCTGGGGGGTACTTC
d_call: .; v_call: TRBV20-1; j_call: TRBJ1-6; cdr3_length: 13; clone_size: few; cdr3_aa: CSWGGTYNSPLHF; cdr3_nt: TGCAGCTGGGGGGGTACCTATAATTCACCCCTCCACTTT
d_call: TRBD1; v_call: TRBV15; j_call: TRBJ1-1; cdr3_length: 16; clone_size: few; cdr3_aa: CATTFKRTGSRTEAFF; cdr3_nt: TGTGCCACCACCTTTAAGAGGACAGGGAGTAGGACTGAAGCTTTCTTT
d_call: .; v_call: TRBV7-9; j_call: TRBJ1-1; cdr3_length: 13; clone_size: .; cdr3_aa: CASSLEAETEAFF; cdr3_nt: TGTGCCAGCAGCTTGGAGGCAGAAACTGAAGCTTTCTTT
d_call: .; v_call: TRBV20-1; j_call: TRBJ2-1; cdr3_length: 14; clone_size: .; cdr3_aa: CSAPDSTWGETQFF; cdr3_nt: TGCAGTGCGCCCGACTCTACCTGGGGAGAGACCCAGTTCTTC
d_call: TRBD2; v_call: TRBV3-1; j_call: TRBJ2-1; cdr3_length: 16; clone_size: .; cdr3_aa: CASSPLGSGVYNEQFF; cdr3_nt: TGTGCCAGCAGCCCCCTCGGTAGCGGGGTCTACAATGAGCAGTTCTTC
d_call: .; v_call: TRBV20-1; j_call: TRBJ2-3; cdr3_length: 13; clone_size: .; cdr3_aa: CSARGRLGDTQYF; cdr3_nt: TGCAGTGCTAGGGGACGATTGGGAGATACGCAGTATTTT
d_call: .; v_call: TRBV7-2; j_call: TRBJ2-3; cdr3_length: 16; clone_size: few; cdr3_aa: CASSLIGRTPTDTQYF; cdr3_nt: TGTGCCAGCAGCTTGATCGGCCGTACTCCCACAGATACGCAGTATTTT
d_call: .; v_call: TRBV5-1; j_call: TRBJ2-6; cdr3_length: 16; clone_size: few; cdr3_aa: CASRLEQGAGANVLTF; cdr3_nt: TGCGCCAGCAGACTTGAACAGGGCGCTGGGGCCAACGTCCTGACTTTC
d_call: .; v_call: TRBV6-1; j_call: TRBJ1-2; cdr3_length: 13; clone_size: few; cdr3_aa: CASSEVAGYGYTF; cdr3_nt: TGTGCCAGCAGTGAAGTGGCAGGGTATGGCTACACCTTC
d_call: TRBD1; v_call: TRBV6-2/TRBV6-3; j_call: TRBJ2-7; cdr3_length: 16; clone_size: .; cdr3_aa: CASSYRGQGSSYEQYF; cdr3_nt: TGTGCCAGCAGTTACAGGGGACAGGGCAGCTCCTACGAGCAGTACTTC
d_call: .; v_call: TRBV20-1; j_call: TRBJ1-1; cdr3_length: 11; clone_size: few; cdr3_aa: CSAMGGTEAFF; cdr3_nt: TGCAGTGCTATGGGGGGCACTGAAGCTTTCTTT
d_call: .; v_call: TRBV20-1; j_call: TRBJ2-1; cdr3_length: 16; clone_size: .; cdr3_aa: CSARGGFRSSYNEQFF; cdr3_nt: TGCAGTGCTAGAGGGGGGTTTCGGAGCTCCTACAATGAGCAGTTCTTC
d_call: .; v_call: TRBV21-1; j_call: TRBJ2-5; cdr3_length: 14; clone_size: .; cdr3_aa: CASSKSKSRGTQYF; cdr3_nt: TGTGCCAGCAGCAAAAGCAAGTCCCGGGGGACCCAGTACTTC
d_call: TRBD2; v_call: TRBV7-2; j_call: TRBJ2-1; cdr3_length: 15; clone_size: once; cdr3_aa: CTSSLSGSSYNEQFF; cdr3_nt: TGTACCAGCAGCTTAAGCGGGAGCTCCTACAATGAGCAGTTCTTC
d_call: .; v_call: TRBV4-1; j_call: TRBJ1-1; cdr3_length: 13; clone_size: .; cdr3_aa: CASSQERVTEAFF; cdr3_nt: TGCGCCAGCAGCCAAGAGAGAGTTACTGAAGCTTTCTTT
d_call: .; v_call: TRBV20-1; j_call: TRBJ1-4; cdr3_length: 13; clone_size: .; cdr3_aa: CSASTVANEKLFF; cdr3_nt: TGCAGTGCTTCGACAGTAGCAAACGAAAAACTGTTTTTT
d_call: .; v_call: TRBV2; j_call: TRBJ2-3; cdr3_length: 14; clone_size: .; cdr3_aa: CASVPRVGADTQYF; cdr3_nt: TGTGCCAGCGTCCCCAGGGTCGGCGCAGATACGCAGTATTTT
d_call: .; v_call: TRBV11-2; j_call: TRBJ1-2; cdr3_length: 15; clone_size: .; cdr3_aa: CASSLPWTVMGGYTF; cdr3_nt: TGTGCCAGCAGCTTACCCTGGACAGTGATGGGTGGCTACACCTTC
d_call: .; v_call: TRBV24-1; j_call: TRBJ2-3; cdr3_length: 15; clone_size: .; cdr3_aa: CATSDMTDGTDTQYF; cdr3_nt: TGTGCCACCAGTGACATGACGGACGGCACAGATACGCAGTATTTT
d_call: TRBD1; v_call: TRBV14; j_call: TRBJ2-1; cdr3_length: 15; clone_size: few; cdr3_aa: CASTTGTASYNDQFF; cdr3_nt: TGTGCCAGCACGACGGGGACAGCCTCCTACAATGATCAGTTCTTC
d_call: .; v_call: TRBV10-3; j_call: TRBJ1-6; cdr3_length: 13; clone_size: few; cdr3_aa: CAITLGPSSPLHF; cdr3_nt: TGTGCCATCACTCTGGGCCCCTCCAGCCCCCTCCACTTT
d_call: .; v_call: TRBV6-5; j_call: TRBJ1-6; cdr3_length: 15; clone_size: many; cdr3_aa: CASSYGDRPNSPLHF; cdr3_nt: TGTGCCAGCAGTTACGGGGACCGCCCAAATTCACCCCTCCACTTT
d_call: .; v_call: TRBV5-4; j_call: TRBJ2-1; cdr3_length: 13; clone_size: .; cdr3_aa: CASSPYHRDEQFF; cdr3_nt: TGTGCCAGCAGCCCCTATCACAGGGATGAGCAGTTCTTC
d_call: TRBD1; v_call: TRBV5-1; j_call: TRBJ1-5; cdr3_length: 15; clone_size: few; cdr3_aa: CASSSVPGQDQPQHF; cdr3_nt: TGCGCCAGCAGCTCCGTCCCGGGACAGGATCAGCCCCAGCATTTT
d_call: TRBD2; v_call: TRBV14; j_call: TRBJ2-7; cdr3_length: 16; clone_size: few; cdr3_aa: CASSQIAGVRVYEQYF; cdr3_nt: TGTGCCAGCAGCCAAATAGCGGGAGTGCGGGTCTACGAGCAGTACTTC
d_call: .; v_call: TRBV25-1; j_call: TRBJ2-1; cdr3_length: 11; clone_size: .; cdr3_aa: CASSDPGKQFF; cdr3_nt: TGTGCCAGCAGTGATCCCGGTAAGCAGTTCTTC
d_call: TRBD2; v_call: TRBV28; j_call: TRBJ2-3; cdr3_length: 16; clone_size: .; cdr3_aa: CASSPGGLADTDTQYF; cdr3_nt: TGTGCCAGCAGCCCTGGGGGACTAGCGGACACAGATACGCAGTATTTT
d_call: TRBD1; v_call: TRBV27; j_call: TRBJ1-2; cdr3_length: 16; clone_size: few; cdr3_aa: CASPHRDRGRDYGYTF; cdr3_nt: TGTGCCAGCCCCCACCGAGACAGGGGGCGAGACTATGGCTACACCTTC
d_call: .; v_call: TRBV3-1; j_call: TRBJ2-1; cdr3_length: 14; clone_size: few; cdr3_aa: CASSQVYSYNEQFF; cdr3_nt: TGTGCCAGCAGCCAAGTTTACTCCTACAATGAGCAGTTCTTC
d_call: .; v_call: TRBV5-4; j_call: TRBJ1-1; cdr3_length: 13; clone_size: .; cdr3_aa: CASSWRGKTEAFF; cdr3_nt: TGTGCCAGCAGCTGGAGGGGGAAAACTGAAGCTTTCTTT
d_call: TRBD2; v_call: TRBV5-1; j_call: TRBJ2-2; cdr3_length: 16; clone_size: once; cdr3_aa: CASSLVRGRNTGELFF; cdr3_nt: TGCGCCAGCAGCTTGGTGCGGGGGAGGAACACCGGGGAGCTGTTTTTT
d_call: TRBD2; v_call: TRBV20-1; j_call: TRBJ2-1; cdr3_length: 14; clone_size: .; cdr3_aa: CSAQTSGRWDEQFF; cdr3_nt: TGCAGTGCTCAGACTAGCGGGAGATGGGATGAGCAGTTCTTC
d_call: .; v_call: TRBV25-1; j_call: TRBJ1-2; cdr3_length: 12; clone_size: many; cdr3_aa: CACSTGNYGYTF; cdr3_nt: TGTGCCTGCTCCACAGGGAACTATGGCTACACCTTC
d_call: TRBD1; v_call: TRBV4-1; j_call: TRBJ1-1; cdr3_length: 14; clone_size: .; cdr3_aa: CASSSRAGGTEAFF; cdr3_nt: TGCGCCAGCAGCTCCCGCGCAGGGGGGACTGAAGCTTTCTTT